This T cell receptor beta chain derives from a study of cytomegalovirus exposure and HLA in healthy donors. The CDR3 extends over 12 amino acids. Germline V gene data show CDR1 as SQVTM and CDR2 as ANQGSEA. With 60 Vbeta and 13 Jbeta primers, the PCR was carried out. Sequencing used immunoSEQ multiplex PCR; TCRdb keeps in-frame clones, though not all of them. The sample yields 120,000 or so clones, approximately 80% seen once. Notes on the study in general: Reports credit the classifier with highly specific, highly sensitive diagnosis of cytomegalovirus status. According to an earlier analysis, most TCR beta V segments yielded productive rearrangements about 87% or about 30% of the time. Most subjects had HLA-A and HLA-B alleles reportedly predicted accurately by TCR beta sequences.

Comment on this clone: Its antigen is not identified.

The sample consisted of PBMCs. V is TRBV29-1 and J is TRBJ2-5, with D unresolved. The end of the DNA fits TRBJ2-7 better, so the J call may be wrong. The receptor was derived from a human donor in good health. DNA for the CDR3: TGCAGCGTTAAGATTTCCTCCTACGAGCAGTACTTC. It is translated as CSVKISSYEQYF.